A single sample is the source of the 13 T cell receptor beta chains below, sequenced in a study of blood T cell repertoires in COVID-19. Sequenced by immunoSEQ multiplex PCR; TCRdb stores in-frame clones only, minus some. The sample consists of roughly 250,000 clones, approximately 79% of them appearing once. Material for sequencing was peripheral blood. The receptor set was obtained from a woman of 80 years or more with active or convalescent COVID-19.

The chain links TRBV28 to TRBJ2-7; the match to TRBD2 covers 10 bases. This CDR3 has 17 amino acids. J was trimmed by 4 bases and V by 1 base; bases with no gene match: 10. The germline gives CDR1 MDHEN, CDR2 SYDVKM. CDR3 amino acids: CASSLFFSASGGYEQYF. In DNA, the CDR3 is TGTGCCAGCAGTTTATTTTTCTCCGCTAGCGGGGGATACGAGCAGTACTTC.

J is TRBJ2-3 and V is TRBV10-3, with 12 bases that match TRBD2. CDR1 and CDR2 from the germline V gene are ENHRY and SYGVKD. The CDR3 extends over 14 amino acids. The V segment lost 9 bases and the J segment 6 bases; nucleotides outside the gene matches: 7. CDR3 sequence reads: CAIGTSGLRDTQYF. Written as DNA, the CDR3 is TGTGCCATTGGGACTAGCGGGCTTAGGGATACGCAGTATTTT.

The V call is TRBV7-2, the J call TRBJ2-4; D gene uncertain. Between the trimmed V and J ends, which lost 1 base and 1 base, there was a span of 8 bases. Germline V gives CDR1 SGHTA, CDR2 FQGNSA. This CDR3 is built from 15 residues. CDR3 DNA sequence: TGTGCCAGCAGCTTAGACAATAACGCCAAAAACATTCAGTACTTC. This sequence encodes CASSLDNNAKNIQYF.

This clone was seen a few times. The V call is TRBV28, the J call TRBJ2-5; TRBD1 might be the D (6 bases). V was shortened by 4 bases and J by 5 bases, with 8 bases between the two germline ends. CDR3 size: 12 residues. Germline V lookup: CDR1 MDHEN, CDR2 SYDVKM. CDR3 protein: CASSYQGETQYF. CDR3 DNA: TGTGCCAGCAGTTACCAGGGGGAGACCCAGTACTTC. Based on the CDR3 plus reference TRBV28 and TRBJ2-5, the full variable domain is DVKVTQSSRYLVKRTGEKVFLECVQDMDHENMFWYRQDPGLGLRLIYFSYDVKMKEKGDIPEGYSVSREKKERFSLILESASTNQTSMYLCASSYQGETQYFGPGTRLLVL.

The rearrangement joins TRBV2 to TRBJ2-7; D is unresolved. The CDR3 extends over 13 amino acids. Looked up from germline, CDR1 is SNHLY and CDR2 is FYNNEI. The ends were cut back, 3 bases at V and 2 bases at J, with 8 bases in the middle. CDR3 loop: CASSEGPAYEQYF. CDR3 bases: TGTGCCAGCAGTGAGGGCCCCGCCTACGAGCAGTACTTC.

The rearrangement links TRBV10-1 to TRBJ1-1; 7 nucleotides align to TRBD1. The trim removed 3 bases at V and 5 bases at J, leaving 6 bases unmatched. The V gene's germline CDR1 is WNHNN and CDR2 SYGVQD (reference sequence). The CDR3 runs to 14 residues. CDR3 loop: CASSDIPGGTEAFF. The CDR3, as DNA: TGCGCCAGCAGTGATATCCCAGGGGGGACTGAAGCTTTCTTT.

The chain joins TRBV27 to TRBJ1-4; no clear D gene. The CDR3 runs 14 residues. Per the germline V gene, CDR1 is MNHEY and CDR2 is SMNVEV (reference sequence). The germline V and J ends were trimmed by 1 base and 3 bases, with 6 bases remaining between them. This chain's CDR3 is CASSLFTANEKLFF. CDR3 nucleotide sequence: TGTGCCAGCAGTTTATTTACAGCTAATGAAAAACTGTTTTTT.

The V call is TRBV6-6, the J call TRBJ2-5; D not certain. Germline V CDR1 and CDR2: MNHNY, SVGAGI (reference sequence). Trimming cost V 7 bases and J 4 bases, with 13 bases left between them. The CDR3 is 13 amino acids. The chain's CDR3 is CASTPRGVETQYF. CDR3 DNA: TGTGCCAGCACCCCCCGAGGTGTAGAGACCCAGTACTTC.

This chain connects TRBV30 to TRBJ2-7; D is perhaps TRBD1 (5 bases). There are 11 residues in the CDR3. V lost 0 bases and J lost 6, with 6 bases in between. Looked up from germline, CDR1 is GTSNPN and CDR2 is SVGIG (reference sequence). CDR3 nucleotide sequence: TGTGCCTGGAGTGTACAGGTCGAGCAGTACTTC. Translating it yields CAWSVQVEQYF.

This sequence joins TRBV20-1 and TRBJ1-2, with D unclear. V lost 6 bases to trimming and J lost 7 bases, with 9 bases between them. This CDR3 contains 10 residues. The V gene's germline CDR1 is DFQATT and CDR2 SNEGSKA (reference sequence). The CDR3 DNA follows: TGCAGTGCCTCGGTTGCTGGCTACACCTTC. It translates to CSASVAGYTF.

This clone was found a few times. The CDR3 DNA follows: TGTGCCAGCACAAGGAACAGGAGTAATCAGCCCCAGCATTTT. Protein product: CASTRNRSNQPQHF. V and J are TRBV28 and TRBJ1-5, with D perhaps matching TRBD1 (5 bases). Germline V gives CDR1 MDHEN, CDR2 SYDVKM. CDR3 length equals 14 residues. Deletions cut 7 bases from V and 4 bases from J, with 14 bases between.

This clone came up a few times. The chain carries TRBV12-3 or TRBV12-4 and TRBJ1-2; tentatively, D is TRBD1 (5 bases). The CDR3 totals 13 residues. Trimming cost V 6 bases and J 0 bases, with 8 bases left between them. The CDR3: CASRATANYGYTF. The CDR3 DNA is TGTGCCAGCAGGGCGACAGCTAACTATGGCTACACCTTC.

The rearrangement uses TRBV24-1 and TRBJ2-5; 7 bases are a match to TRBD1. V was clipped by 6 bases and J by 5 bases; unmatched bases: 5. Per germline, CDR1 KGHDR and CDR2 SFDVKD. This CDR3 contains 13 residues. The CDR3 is CATSTGVSETQYF. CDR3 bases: TGTGCCACCAGTACAGGGGTGTCGGAGACCCAGTACTTC.